One and the same sample provided the 7 T cell receptor beta chains below, sequenced in a study of identical twins. TCRdb ran MiXCR on the 5' RACE reads and lists one entry per CDR3 protein. The table has around 530,000 distinct CDR3 sequences, nearly 15% seen once; the top ten hold roughly 0.42%. These records were also assigned to another study, of yellow fever vaccine responses in identical twins.

Sample: CD4+ T cells sorted from blood. The origin of the receptors is a woman between 18 and 29 years old in good health.

DNA of the CDR3: TGTGCCAGCAGCCAAGGGAGGGGACAGGGGATGGACAATGAGCAGTTCTTC. It encodes CASSQGRGQGMDNEQFF. V and J are TRBV14 and TRBJ2-1, with 10 bases lining up with TRBD1. Germline lookup yields CDR1 SGHDN and CDR2 FVKESK. The length of the CDR3 is 17 residues. Trimming removed 1 base from V and 5 bases from J; junction bases left unmatched: 8.

The chain is built from TRBV18 and TRBJ2-1; 8 bases match TRBD2. This CDR3 has 16 residues. The V gene end was trimmed by 3 bases and the J gene end by 3 bases; junction bases not matched to a gene: 7. Germline CDR1 reads KGHSH; CDR2 reads LQKENI. The CDR3 sequence is CASSPYLLADYNEQFF. As DNA, the CDR3 is TGTGCCAGCTCACCCTACCTACTAGCGGACTACAATGAGCAGTTCTTC.

A few counts support this clonotype. The genes are TRBV6-1 and TRBJ2-4; 8 nucleotides agree with TRBD1. The V gene end was trimmed by 5 bases and the J gene end by 0 bases; junction bases not matched to a gene: 12. The germline gives CDR1 MNHNS, CDR2 SASEGT. The CDR3 is 18 amino acids. CDR3 DNA sequence: TGTGCCAGCAGTCCACGACAGGGGAAGGCTCTAGCCAAAAACATTCAGTACTTC. It translates to CASSPRQGKALAKNIQYF.

The chain couples TRBV2 to TRBJ2-3, with no clear D. CDR3 length: 16 amino acids. CDR1 is SNHLY and CDR2 is FYNNEI in the germline V gene. Trimming removed 2 bases at V and 5 bases at J, with 17 bases between. In nucleotides, the CDR3 is TGTGCCAGCAGTGAACTTGAGGTCGTAAGCGTAGATACGCAGTATTTT. Protein: CASSELEVVSVDTQYF. Full variable domain (outside the CDR3, taken from reference TRBV2 and TRBJ2-3): EPEVTQTPSHQVTQMGQEVILRCVPISNHLYFYWYRQILGQKVEFLVSFYNNEISEKSEIFDDQFSVERPDGSNFTLKIRSTKLEDSAMYFCASSELEVVSVDTQYFGPGTRLTVL.

This clonotype was seen more than once but under ten times. V gene TRBV20-1 combines with J gene TRBJ2-2; D gene uncertain. Trimming left V 1 base short and J 0 bases short, with 12 bases between. The germline V gene encodes CDR1 DFQATT and CDR2 SNEGSKA (reference sequence). The CDR3 is 16 amino acids. The CDR3 DNA sequence: TGCAGTGCTAGAGGAGTCCCTATTTCGAACACCGGGGAGCTGTTTTTT. This translates into CSARGVPISNTGELFF.

V gene TRBV28 combines with J gene TRBJ2-3, with TRBD2 identical over 11 bases. After removal of 0 bases from V and 1 base from J, the junction contained 3 bases not matched to a gene. The CDR3 has 17 amino acids. Per germline, CDR1 MDHEN and CDR2 SYDVKM. The CDR3: CASSLWSSGGGTDTQYF. CDR3 bases: TGTGCCAGCAGTTTATGGAGTAGCGGGGGGGGCACAGATACGCAGTATTTT.

This clonotype has a count of ten or more. The gene calls are TRBV20-1 and TRBJ2-1; 9 nucleotides match TRBD2. Germline V gives CDR1 DFQATT, CDR2 SNEGSKA (reference sequence). The CDR3 extends over 13 amino acids. V lost 2 bases to trimming and J lost 7 bases; unmatched junction nucleotides: 3. The CDR3 region is CSARRLAGNEQFF. CDR3 DNA: TGCAGTGCTAGACGGCTAGCGGGGAATGAGCAGTTCTTC.